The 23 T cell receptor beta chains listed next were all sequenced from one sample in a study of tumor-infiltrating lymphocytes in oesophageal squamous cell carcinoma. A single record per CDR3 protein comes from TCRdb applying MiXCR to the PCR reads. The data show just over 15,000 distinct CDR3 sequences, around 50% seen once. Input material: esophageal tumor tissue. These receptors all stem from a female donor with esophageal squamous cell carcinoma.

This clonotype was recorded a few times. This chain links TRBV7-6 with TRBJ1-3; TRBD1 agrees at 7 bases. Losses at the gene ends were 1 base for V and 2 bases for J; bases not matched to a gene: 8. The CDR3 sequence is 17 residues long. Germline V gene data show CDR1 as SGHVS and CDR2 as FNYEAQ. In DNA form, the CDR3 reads TGTGCCAGCAGCTTAGGACAGGGATTTGGGACTGGAAACACCATATATTTT. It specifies CASSLGQGFGTGNTIYF.

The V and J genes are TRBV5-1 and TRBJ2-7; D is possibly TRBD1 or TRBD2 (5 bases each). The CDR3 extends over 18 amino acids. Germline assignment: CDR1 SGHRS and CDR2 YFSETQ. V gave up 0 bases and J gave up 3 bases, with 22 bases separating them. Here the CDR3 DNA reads TGCGCCAGCAGCTTGGCGGGCAGAAAAAAAGAGGGGTACTACGAGCAGTACTTC. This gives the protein CASSLAGRKKEGYYEQYF.

This CDR3 reads CASSPRMTGSYEQYF. DNA of the CDR3: TGTGCCAGCAGCCCCCGGATGACCGGCTCCTACGAGCAGTACTTC. V usage is TRBV7-2 and J usage is TRBJ2-7, with D hard to call. The CDR3 has 15 amino acids. Looked up from germline, CDR1 is SGHTA and CDR2 is FQGNSA. The V gene lost 5 bases and the J gene lost 0 bases, with 14 bases spanning the gap.

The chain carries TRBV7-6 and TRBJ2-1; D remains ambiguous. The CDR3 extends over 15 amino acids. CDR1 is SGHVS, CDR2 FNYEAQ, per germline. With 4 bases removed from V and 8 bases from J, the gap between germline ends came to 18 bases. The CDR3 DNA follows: TGTGCCAGCAGCTCGGGCAGGCTGGATGGGGATGAGCAGTTCTTC. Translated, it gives CASSSGRLDGDEQFF.

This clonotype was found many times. CDR3 DNA: TGTGCCAGCAGTGGTGCCTACGAGCAGTACTTC. Its protein product is CASSGAYEQYF. The chain joins TRBV6-1 to TRBJ2-7, with D unresolved. This CDR3 comprises 11 residues. V was pared by 4 bases and J by 2 bases, with 3 bases between. CDR1 MNHNS and CDR2 SASEGT come from the germline V gene.

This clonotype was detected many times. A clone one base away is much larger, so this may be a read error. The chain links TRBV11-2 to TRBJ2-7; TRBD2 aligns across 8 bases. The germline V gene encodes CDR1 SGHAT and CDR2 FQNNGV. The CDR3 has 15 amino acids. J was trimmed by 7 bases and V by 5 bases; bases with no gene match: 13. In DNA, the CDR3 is TGTGCCAGCAGCCCACAACGACTAGCGAACAATGAGCAGTACTTC. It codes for CASSPQRLANNEQYF. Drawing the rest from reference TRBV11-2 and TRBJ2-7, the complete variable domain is EAGVAQSPRYKIIEKRQSVAFWCNPISGHATLYWYQQILGQGPKLLIQFQNNGVVDDSQLPKDRFSAERLKGVDSTLKIQPAKLEDSAVYLCASSPQRLANNEQYFGPGTRLTVT.

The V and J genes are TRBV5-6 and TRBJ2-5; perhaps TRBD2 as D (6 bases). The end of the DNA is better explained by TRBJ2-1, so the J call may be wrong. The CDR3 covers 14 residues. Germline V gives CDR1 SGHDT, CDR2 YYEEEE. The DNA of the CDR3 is TGTGCCAGCAGCTGGGGGACTTCGCTTAATGAGCAGTTCTTC. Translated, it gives CASSWGTSLNEQFF.

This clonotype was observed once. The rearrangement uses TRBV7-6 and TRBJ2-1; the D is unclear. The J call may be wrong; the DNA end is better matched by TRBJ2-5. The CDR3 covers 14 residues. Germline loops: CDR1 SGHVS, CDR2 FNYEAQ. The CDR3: CASSQMAGWETQYF. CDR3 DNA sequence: TGTGCCAGCAGCCAAATGGCCGGTTGGGAGACCCAGTACTTC.

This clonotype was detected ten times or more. CDR3 sequence reads: CASSPGQHHNQPQHF. CDR3 nucleotide sequence: TGTGCCAGCAGTCCGGGACAGCACCACAATCAGCCCCAGCATTTT. The V and J genes are TRBV27 and TRBJ1-5; 7 bases align to TRBD1. The ends lost 5 bases at V and 3 bases at J; junction bases unmatched: 7. This CDR3 region has 15 residues. The germline gives CDR1 MNHEY, CDR2 SMNVEV (reference sequence).

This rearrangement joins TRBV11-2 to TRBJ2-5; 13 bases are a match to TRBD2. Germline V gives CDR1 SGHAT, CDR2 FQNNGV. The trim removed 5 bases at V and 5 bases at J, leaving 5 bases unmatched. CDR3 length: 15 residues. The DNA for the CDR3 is TGTGCCAGCAGCCTAACTAGCGGGAGGGTTGAGACCCAGTACTTC. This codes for CASSLTSGRVETQYF.

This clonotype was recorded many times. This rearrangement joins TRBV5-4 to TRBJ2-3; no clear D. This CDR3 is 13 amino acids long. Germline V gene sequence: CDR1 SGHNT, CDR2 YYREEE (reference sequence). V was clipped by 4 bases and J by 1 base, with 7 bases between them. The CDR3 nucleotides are TGTGCCAGCAGCCCCTCTCGCACAGATACGCAGTATTTT. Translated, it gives CASSPSRTDTQYF.

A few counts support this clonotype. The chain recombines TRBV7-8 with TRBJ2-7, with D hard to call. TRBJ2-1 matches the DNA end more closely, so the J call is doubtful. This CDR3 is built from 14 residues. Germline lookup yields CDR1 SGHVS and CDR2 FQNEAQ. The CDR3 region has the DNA TGTGCCAGCAGCTTAACCGACAACTACAATGAGCAGTTCTTC. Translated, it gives CASSLTDNYNEQFF.

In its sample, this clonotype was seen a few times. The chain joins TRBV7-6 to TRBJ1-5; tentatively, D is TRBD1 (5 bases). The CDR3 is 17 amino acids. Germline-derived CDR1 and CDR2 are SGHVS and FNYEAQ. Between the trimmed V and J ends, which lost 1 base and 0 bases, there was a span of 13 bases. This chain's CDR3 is CASSLGGSSGSNQPQHF. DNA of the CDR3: TGTGCCAGCAGCTTAGGGGGGTCGAGTGGTAGCAATCAGCCCCAGCATTTT.

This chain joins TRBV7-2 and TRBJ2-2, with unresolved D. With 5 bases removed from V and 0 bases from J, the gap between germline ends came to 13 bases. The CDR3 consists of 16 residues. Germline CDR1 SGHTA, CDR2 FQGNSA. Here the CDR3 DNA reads TGTGCCAGCAGCCCCGTATCGGCCGCGAACACCGGGGAGCTGTTTTTT. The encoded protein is CASSPVSAANTGELFF.

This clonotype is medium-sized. The CDR3 sequence: CASRRGRDSEKLFF. CDR3 DNA: TGTGCCAGCAGGCGCGGCAGGGATAGTGAAAAACTGTTTTTT. V is TRBV12-3 or TRBV12-4 and J is TRBJ1-4; D may be TRBD1 (5 bases). V was trimmed by 6 bases and J by 7 bases, leaving 15 bases between them. The length of the CDR3 is 14 residues.

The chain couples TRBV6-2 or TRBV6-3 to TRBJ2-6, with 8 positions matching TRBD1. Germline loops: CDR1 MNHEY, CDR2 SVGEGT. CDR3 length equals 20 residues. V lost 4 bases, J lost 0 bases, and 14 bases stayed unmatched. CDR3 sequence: CASSWDRSKPTNSGANVLTF. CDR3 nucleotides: TGTGCCAGCAGTTGGGACAGGAGTAAACCAACAAACTCTGGGGCCAACGTCCTGACTTTC.

CDR3 loop: CASSYSALGDEQYF. Here the CDR3 DNA reads TGTGCCAGCAGTTACTCGGCTTTGGGGGACGAGCAGTACTTC. The rearrangement joins TRBV6-7 to TRBJ2-5; either TRBD1 or TRBD2 may fit D (5 bases each). The J call may be wrong; the DNA end is better matched by TRBJ2-7. TRBV6-7 is sorted into the ORF group, with uncertain function. The CDR3 loop spans 14 amino acids.

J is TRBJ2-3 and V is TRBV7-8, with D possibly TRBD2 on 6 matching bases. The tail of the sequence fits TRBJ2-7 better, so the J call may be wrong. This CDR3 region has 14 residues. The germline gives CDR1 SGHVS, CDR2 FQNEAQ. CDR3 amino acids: CASSLNWRVTAQYF. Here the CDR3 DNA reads TGTGCCAGCAGCCTAAACTGGAGGGTGACCGCGCAGTACTTC.

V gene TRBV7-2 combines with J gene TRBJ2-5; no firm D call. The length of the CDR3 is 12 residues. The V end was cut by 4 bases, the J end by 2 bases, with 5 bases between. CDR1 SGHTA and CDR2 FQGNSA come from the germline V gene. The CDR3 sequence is CASSYSQETQYF. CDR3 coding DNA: TGTGCCAGCAGCTACTCTCAAGAGACCCAGTACTTC.

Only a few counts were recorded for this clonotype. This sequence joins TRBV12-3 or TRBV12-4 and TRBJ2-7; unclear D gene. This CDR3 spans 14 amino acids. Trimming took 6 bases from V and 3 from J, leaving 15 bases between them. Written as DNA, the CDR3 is TGTGCCAGCAGCCTAGGACGGTGGGGCTACGAGCAGTACTTC. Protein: CASSLGRWGYEQYF.

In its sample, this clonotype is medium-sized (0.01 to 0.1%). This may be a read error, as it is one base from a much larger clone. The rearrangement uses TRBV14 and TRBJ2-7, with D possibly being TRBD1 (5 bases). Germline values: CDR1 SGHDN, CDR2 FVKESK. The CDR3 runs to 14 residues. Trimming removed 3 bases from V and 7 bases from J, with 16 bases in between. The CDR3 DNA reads TGTGCCAGCAGCCACCCCGGTGGGGCCAATGAGCAGTACTTC. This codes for CASSHPGGANEQYF. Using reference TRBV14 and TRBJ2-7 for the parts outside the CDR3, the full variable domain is EAGVTQFPSHSVIEKGQTVTLRCDPISGHDNLYWYRRVMGKEIKFLLHFVKESKQDESGMPNNRFLAERTGGTYSTLKVQPAELEDSGVYFCASSHPGGANEQYFGPGTRLTVT.

The CDR3 bases are TGTGCCAGCAGCGTGACACTTGGGGAGACCCAGTACTTC. This sequence encodes CASSVTLGETQYF. This sequence joins TRBV7-2 and TRBJ2-5, with unresolved D. Germline assignment: CDR1 SGHTA and CDR2 FQGNSA. The length of the CDR3 is 13 residues. Trimming cost V 5 bases and J 5 bases, with 12 bases left between them.

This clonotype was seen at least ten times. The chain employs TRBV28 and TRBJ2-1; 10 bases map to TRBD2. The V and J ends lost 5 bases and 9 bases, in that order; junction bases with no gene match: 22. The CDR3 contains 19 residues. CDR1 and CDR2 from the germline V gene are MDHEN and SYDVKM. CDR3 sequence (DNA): TGTGCCAGCAGTCTAGGACTAGCGGAAATCAAAAACCTTGGGGTTGAGCAGTTCTTC. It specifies CASSLGLAEIKNLGVEQFF.